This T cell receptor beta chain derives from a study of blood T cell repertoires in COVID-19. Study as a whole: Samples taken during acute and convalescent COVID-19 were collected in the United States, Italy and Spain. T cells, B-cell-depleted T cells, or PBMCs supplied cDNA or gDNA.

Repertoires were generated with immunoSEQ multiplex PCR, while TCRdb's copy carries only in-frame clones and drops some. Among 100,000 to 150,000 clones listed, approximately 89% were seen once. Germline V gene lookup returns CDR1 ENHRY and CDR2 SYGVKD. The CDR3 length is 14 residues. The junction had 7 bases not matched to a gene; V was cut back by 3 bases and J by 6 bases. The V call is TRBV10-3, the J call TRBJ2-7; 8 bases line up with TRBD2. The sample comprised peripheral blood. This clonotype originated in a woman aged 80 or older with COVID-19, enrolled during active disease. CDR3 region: CAISDSSGIGEQYF. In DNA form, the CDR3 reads TGTGCCATCAGTGATAGTAGCGGGATAGGCGAGCAGTACTTC.